This paragraph covers one T cell receptor (beta chain) sequence. No cognate antigen has been identified for it. Base qualities are not recorded, but no much larger clone differs from it by a single base. The immunoSEQ Assay, a bias-controlled multiplex PCR, was used to amplify TCRbeta CDR3 regions from genomic DNA. The authors processed their data as follows. The number of nucleated cells in each sample was estimated from the amplification of reference gene primers within the assay. Sequence reads were collapsed and filtered to measure the absolute abundance of every unique TCRbeta CDR3 rearrangement. For each sample, productive Simpson clonality was calculated as the square root of Simpson's diversity index over productive rearrangements. This immuneACCESS table, as held by TCRdb, lists in-frame sequences with V and J called but not all clones. Of the missing ones, under half trace to an unresolved V gene in checked studies; the others have no known cause. V and J calls and clone size are as listed in that table; D and trimming were resolved from the DNA. The sample contains around 150,000 clones, about 81% of them found a single time. Clones ranked in the top ten supply 15% to 20% of the sample.

The collaborating institutions used their own protocols to collect whole blood in K2EDTA tubes. For TCRbeta analysis, collaborators shipped samples in one of three forms: frozen whole blood, isolated PBMCs, or DNA extracted from either of those sample types. This record belongs to a study of blood T cell repertoires in COVID-19 (TCRdb year 2020). At the level of the whole study: Samples from collaborators originated in the United States, Italy and Spain and spanned both the acute and convalescent phases of COVID-19. The sample metadata nearly always contained a de-identified subject ID, COVID-19 status, age in years and sex. The dataset comprised deeply sampled blood TCRbeta repertoires from subjects exposed to, actively infected with, or recovered from COVID-19. The repertoires were made available in a free public database intended to serve as a resource for research on the immune response to SARS-CoV-2. The prospective study material was composed of cDNA or gDNA derived from T cells, B-cell-depleted T cells, or PBMCs. Where available, HLA class I and class II types were obtained from metadata supplied by the sample provider rather than from assay-based typing. Samples came from the ongoing ImmuneRACE study (first 160 participants) plus 1,254 subjects from 6 global collaborators.

The research as a whole found: The quantity of clinical and demographic metadata differed by source and by participant and was supplied without curation.

The receptor's source is a woman at least 80 years old with acute or convalescent COVID-19. Material for sequencing was peripheral blood.

The DNA is as follows: TGTGCCAGCTTCCAGAGCGGGAGGTCCAATGAGCAGTTCTTC. This is translated as CASFQSGRSNEQFF. Recombination connected TRBV21-1 to TRBJ2-1; TRBD2, the table's D call, was not compared with the DNA. TRBV21-1 is flagged as a pseudogene. The CDR3 has 14 amino acids, counting the end cysteine and phenylalanine. Only the CDR3 region is kept as DNA, spanning 42 bases read in frame from base 1.